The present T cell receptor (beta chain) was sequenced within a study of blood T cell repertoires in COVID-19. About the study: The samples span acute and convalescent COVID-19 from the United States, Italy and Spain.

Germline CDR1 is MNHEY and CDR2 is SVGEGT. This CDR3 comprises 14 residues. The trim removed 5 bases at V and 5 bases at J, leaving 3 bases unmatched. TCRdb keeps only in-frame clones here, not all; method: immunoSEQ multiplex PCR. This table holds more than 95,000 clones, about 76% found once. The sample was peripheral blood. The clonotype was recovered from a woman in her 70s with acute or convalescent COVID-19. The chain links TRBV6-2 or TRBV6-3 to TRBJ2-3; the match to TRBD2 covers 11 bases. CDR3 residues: CASSRLAGQDTQYF. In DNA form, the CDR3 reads TGTGCCAGCAGTCGACTAGCGGGACAAGATACGCAGTATTTT.